The entry below gives a single T cell receptor (beta chain) sequence along with its context. Its antigen remains unidentified. No per-base quality is available; no much larger clone lies one base away. The Qiagen DNeasy kit was used to extract genomic DNA both from unsorted PBMCs and from the negatively selected CD4+ and CD8+ fractions. Using primers that anneal to V and J segments, immunoSEQ multiplex PCR amplified the TCR beta CDR3 regions. A synthetic immune receptor repertoire was used to minimize amplification bias, and any residual bias was removed computationally once sequencing was done. In the original analysis: Custom Python scripts were used to quantify repertoire diversity as the Shannon entropy index. Unsorted, CD4+ and CD8+ repertoires were analyzed separately, except for combined analyses in which CD4+ and CD8+ sequences were merged in silico. A clone was considered expanded if an increase in frequency of at least 2-fold after treatment relative to C1D1 was found, and a pseudocount of 0.5 was applied to clones undetected at baseline. Singleton clones were defined as clones with 0 or 1 copy at C1D1, and non-singleton clones were defined as clones with 2 or more copies. Clones expanded in unsorted samples were labelled as CD4+, CD8+ or unknown by matching protein sequences in sorted samples from the same patient. Wilcoxon tests on paired samples were used to test changes in diversity from C1D1 to C4D1. TCRdb mirrors the immuneACCESS table, restricted to in-frame sequences. Some clones are absent from its copies; in checked studies, under half trace to an unresolved V gene, and the reason for the others is unknown. V and J calls and clone size come straight from that table; D and trimming were deduced from the DNA. The sample records about 43,000 clones, roughly 70% of which are singletons. Approximately 3% of the sample is taken by the ten largest.

The time point label on this specimen signifies: cycle 2 day 1 (C2D1) of nivolumab. All trial patients had relapsed after autologous stem cell transplantation, with cohorts A, B and C differing in prior brentuximab vedotin exposure. The trial cohort was composed of approximately 56 patients with relapsed/refractory classical Hodgkin lymphoma, for whom complete response, partial response or progressive disease was recorded as best overall response. Trial patients were treated with single-agent nivolumab in the multi-cohort phase II CheckMate 205 trial. Best overall response was determined by an independent review committee according to the 2007 International Working Group response criteria. Trial PBMCs were collected immediately before nivolumab initiation (C1D1) and during therapy at cycle 2 day 1 and cycle 4 day 1. After peripheral blood was drawn into 8 mL Vacutainer Cell Preparation Tubes, PBMCs were isolated by centrifugation and then cryopreserved.

This specimen comes from a study of PD-1 blockade in classical Hodgkin lymphoma (dated by TCRdb to 2018 to 2020). For the wider study: Nivolumab dosing was 3 mg/kg intravenously every 2 weeks, continuing until either disease progression or unacceptable toxicity. The study used CyTOF and TCR beta sequencing to define a peripheral blood immune signature of response to PD-1 blockade in classical Hodgkin lymphoma.

Points the paper makes about the study in general: Lower diversity was seen in patients whose nivolumab began less than 1 year after ASCT, and these patients were left out of later analyses so that immune reconstitution would not confound the results. Trial patients achieving complete response had baseline diversity similar to newly diagnosed patients, whereas partial responders and progressors had significantly lower diversity. A significant rise by C4D1 was seen in CD4+ but not CD8+ TCR diversity (p=0.0027 vs p=0.16), with the rise being most apparent in complete responders (p=0.02). The study was limited to a single clinical trial cohort, and causes of repertoire differences, possibly disease activity or prior therapy, remained undefined. Baseline TCR diversity was reported as lower in newly diagnosed patients than in healthy donors, and lower still in relapsed/refractory patients.

The CDR3 runs 15 amino acids, cysteine and phenylalanine included. The kept DNA is CDR3 alone, 45 bases in frame from the first base. Per the germline V gene, MNHEY is the CDR1 and SVGAGI is the CDR2. V is clipped by 4 bases and J by 0 bases, and the sequence between their germline boundaries is 12 bases long. The source of this sequence is a human donor with classical Hodgkin lymphoma. The rearrangement joined TRBV6-5 to TRBJ2-5; the D segment cannot be called with confidence. The sample was peripheral blood mononuclear cells (PBMCs), taken before the second cycle of nivolumab. The nucleotides read TGTGCCAGCAGTTTAGAACCCGAGTACCAAGAGACCCAGTACTTC. Translated, it gives CASSLEPEYQETQYF.